These 8 T cell receptor beta chains share one sample of origin, sequenced in a study of blood T cell repertoires in COVID-19. The data were produced by immunoSEQ multiplex PCR, yet TCRdb's version contains in-frame clones alone and is incomplete. The sample carries some 37,000 clones, roughly 88% recorded once. Material for sequencing was peripheral blood. The receptors shown here come from a woman aged 70 to 79 with acute or convalescent COVID-19.

This chain links TRBV11-3 with TRBJ2-1; 9 nucleotides match TRBD1. The CDR3 has 16 residues. The germline V gene has CDR1 SGHNT and CDR2 YENEEA. The ends lost 8 bases at V and 4 bases at J; junction bases unmatched: 12. CDR3 amino acids: CASSLPGTGLYNEQFF. CDR3 nucleotides: TGTGCCAGCTCTCTTCCCGGGACAGGGCTATACAATGAGCAGTTCTTC.

This clone was detected only a few times. This sequence joins TRBV19 and TRBJ2-3; the match to TRBD1 covers 7 bases. This CDR3 has 16 amino acids. Trimming at V came to 7 bases and at J to 2 bases, leaving 12 bases not matched to a gene. The germline V gene encodes CDR1 LNHDA and CDR2 SQIVND (reference sequence). The CDR3: CASIPGGADFTDTQYF. The CDR3 bases are TGTGCCAGTATCCCAGGGGGAGCGGACTTCACAGATACGCAGTATTTT.

The V gene is TRBV6-5, the J gene TRBJ1-2; no clear D. CDR3 size: 14 residues. V was pared by 0 bases and J by 8 bases, with 13 bases between. Germline CDR1 and CDR2: MNHEY and SVGAGI. The CDR3 loop reads CASSYSGALAGYTF. CDR3 coding DNA: TGTGCCAGCAGTTACTCTGGTGCCCTCGCGGGCTACACCTTC.

This chain uses TRBV7-2 with TRBJ1-1; a possible D gene is TRBD1 (5 bases). With 4 bases removed from V and 7 bases from J, the gap between germline ends came to 7 bases. This CDR3 has 11 residues. Germline V lookup: CDR1 SGHTA, CDR2 FQGNSA. The CDR3 reads CASSSQVEAFF. As DNA, the CDR3 is TGTGCCAGCAGCTCACAGGTTGAAGCTTTCTTT.

The chain employs TRBV18 and TRBJ2-3; tentatively, D is TRBD1 (6 bases). CDR3 length: 14 residues. Trimming pared 6 bases from V and 6 bases from J, leaving 16 bases between. Germline V gene data show CDR1 as KGHSH and CDR2 as LQKENI. CDR3 sequence: CASSFTGRMDTQYF. The CDR3 bases are TGTGCCAGCTCTTTCACAGGGCGTATGGATACGCAGTATTTT.

This chain connects TRBV4-2 to TRBJ1-4, with a possible D match to TRBD1 (6 bases). The CDR3 has 16 amino acids. V lost 1 base and J 2 bases, leaving 11 bases between the germline ends. Germline V gene sequence: CDR1 LGHNA, CDR2 YNFKEQ. The CDR3, as DNA: TGTGCCAGCAGCCAAGCTACAGGGCGGACTAATGAAAAACTGTTTTTT. Translating it yields CASSQATGRTNEKLFF.

The V call is TRBV6-7, the J call TRBJ2-5, with 7 bases identical to TRBD1. TRBV6-7 qualifies as an ORF whose function is uncertain. This CDR3 region has 11 residues. The J segment lost 3 bases and the V segment lost 10 bases, leaving 2 bases of the junction unmatched. The chain's CDR3 is CATTGEETQYF. CDR3 nucleotides: TGTGCCACTACAGGGGAAGAGACCCAGTACTTC.

This clone has a handful of counts. The chain joins TRBV19 to TRBJ1-5, with TRBD1 identical over 7 bases. The CDR3 loop spans 15 amino acids. The germline CDR1 and CDR2 sequences are LNHDA and SQIVND (reference sequence). With 6 bases clipped from V and 2 bases from J, the junction kept 7 bases outside the gene matches. The CDR3 is CASSLDRIGNQPQHF. Written as DNA, the CDR3 is TGTGCCAGTAGCTTGGACAGGATCGGCAATCAGCCCCAGCATTTT.